This T cell receptor beta chain was found in a study of blood T cells in healthy people across ages. Germline CDR1 MNHEY, CDR2 SMNVEV (reference sequence). This CDR3 has 16 residues. PCR was performed a second time for about 6 to 12 cycles using a sample-barcoded 5' primer and a J-beta primer mix. TCRdb itself ran the 5' RACE reads through MiXCR, one entry per CDR3 protein. The sample lists 1.6 million or so distinct CDR3 sequences, about 35% seen once, with roughly 12% in the top ten. The origin of this receptor is a woman younger than 45 in good health. The rearrangement uses TRBV27 and TRBJ2-3; D is tentatively TRBD1 or TRBD2 (5 bases each). Source material: blood. The CDR3 is CATRLPGRKNTDTQYF. The CDR3 bases are TGTGCAACCAGGCTGCCGGGACGTAAAAACACAGATACGCAGTATTTT.